This TCR beta chain stems from a study of T-cell reconstitution after alpha-beta-depleted transplantation in children. Unique molecular identifiers were built into the TCRbeta library. One entry per CDR3 protein, called by TCRdb with MiXCR from the PCR reads. The sample shows 240,000 or so distinct CDR3 sequences, around 12% of them seen only once. Trimming cost V 4 bases and J 7 bases, with 17 bases left between them. Germline lookup yields CDR1 SGHRS and CDR2 YFSETQ. The CDR3 consists of 14 residues. This specimen was PBMCs from the stem cell graft donor, taken from the stem cell graft. This TCR was sampled from a human donor who donated a stem cell graft to a child with acute lymphoblastic leukemia. The rearrangement links TRBV5-1 to TRBJ1-2; D perhaps matches TRBD1 (5 bases). The DNA of the CDR3 is TGCGCCAGCAGCCCTTCGGCGGGGCTTAGTGGCTACACCTTC. Translating gives CASSPSAGLSGYTF.